Listed below are T cell receptor beta chains from one sample, sequenced in a study of post-analysis software for immune sequencing data. MiXCR, run by TCRdb on the PCR reads, gives a single entry per CDR3 protein. The sample lists about 620,000 distinct CDR3 sequences, roughly 40% seen once, with 1.5% to 2% in the top ten. The sequencing sample was made of blood. The source is a girl between 10 and 17 years old with multiple sclerosis. Each CDR3 is given with its conserved first and last residue. A D gene is named only where the DNA matches it firmly. Size values are once, few and many counts, or a class for expanded clones, and some rows have none.

abundance: few; j_gene: TRBJ2-1; v_gene: TRBV20-1; d_gene: TRBD2; CDR3nt: TGCAGTGCTAGACGACTAGCGGGGAACAATGAGCAGTTCTTC; CDR3aa: CSARRLAGNNEQFF
abundance: -; j_gene: TRBJ1-1; v_gene: TRBV3-1; d_gene: TRBD1; CDR3nt: TGTGCCAGCAGCCAAGACGGCAGGGGGCATAGAGGGACTGAAGCTTTCTTT; CDR3aa: CASSQDGRGHRGTEAFF
abundance: few; j_gene: TRBJ2-4; v_gene: TRBV4-2; d_gene: -; CDR3nt: TGTGCCAGCAGCCAAGATTGGGGAGCCGGGGAGCAGTACTTC; CDR3aa: CASSQDWGAGEQYF
abundance: -; j_gene: TRBJ2-1; v_gene: TRBV14; d_gene: -; CDR3nt: TGTGCCAGCAGCCCCTCGATTGGCAATGAGCAGTTCTTC; CDR3aa: CASSPSIGNEQFF
abundance: -; j_gene: TRBJ1-2; v_gene: TRBV6-6; d_gene: -; CDR3nt: TGTGCCAGCAGTTACTCGTTAGGCATCCATGGCTACACCTTC; CDR3aa: CASSYSLGIHGYTF
abundance: -; j_gene: TRBJ2-1; v_gene: TRBV29-1; d_gene: TRBD2; CDR3nt: TGCAGCGTTGAAGATTCCGGCCGACTAGCGCGGCAGTTCTTC; CDR3aa: CSVEDSGRLARQFF
abundance: -; j_gene: TRBJ2-7; v_gene: TRBV3-1; d_gene: TRBD1; CDR3nt: TGTGCCAGCAGCCCCCTACCGGGCAGGGGGCATCGGGAGCAGTACTTC; CDR3aa: CASSPLPGRGHREQYF
abundance: -; j_gene: TRBJ2-5; v_gene: TRBV5-1; d_gene: -; CDR3nt: TGCGCCAGCAGCTTGGCGGTCTACCAAGAGACCCAGTACTTC; CDR3aa: CASSLAVYQETQYF
abundance: few; j_gene: TRBJ1-5; v_gene: TRBV5-5; d_gene: -; CDR3nt: TGTGCCAGCAGCTTGGGACACCAGCCCCAGCATTTT; CDR3aa: CASSLGHQPQHF
abundance: -; j_gene: TRBJ2-7; v_gene: TRBV4-1; d_gene: TRBD2; CDR3nt: TGCGCCAGCAGCCAAGGGGCGACTAGCGGGGGGTTCTCCTACGAGCAGTACTTC; CDR3aa: CASSQGATSGGFSYEQYF
abundance: -; j_gene: TRBJ2-1; v_gene: TRBV12-3/TRBV12-4; d_gene: -; CDR3nt: TGTGCCAGCAGTTTAGCGGGGGACAATGAGCAGTTCTTC; CDR3aa: CASSLAGDNEQFF
abundance: few; j_gene: TRBJ2-5; v_gene: TRBV7-2; d_gene: -; CDR3nt: TGTGCCAGCAGCCTAGGCGGGGAAAAGACCCAGTACTTC; CDR3aa: CASSLGGEKTQYF
abundance: -; j_gene: TRBJ1-2; v_gene: TRBV12-3/TRBV12-4; d_gene: -; CDR3nt: TGTGCCAGCAGCGATAGTCTAGCGAGTTACTATGGCTACACCTTT; CDR3aa: CASSDSLASYYGYTF
abundance: -; j_gene: TRBJ2-5; v_gene: TRBV20-1; d_gene: TRBD2; CDR3nt: TGCAGTGCTAGGCACCTAGCGGCGTACCAAGAGACCCAGTACTTC; CDR3aa: CSARHLAAYQETQYF
abundance: -; j_gene: TRBJ1-1; v_gene: TRBV10-3; d_gene: -; CDR3nt: TGTGCCATCAGTGAGACCGGGACGGCCTACGTAGTTACTGAAGCTTTCTTT; CDR3aa: CAISETGTAYVVTEAFF
abundance: few; j_gene: TRBJ2-1; v_gene: TRBV7-8; d_gene: TRBD2; CDR3nt: TGTGCCAGCAGCTTAGCAGCGGGAGGCCACAATGAGCAGTTCTTC; CDR3aa: CASSLAAGGHNEQFF
abundance: -; j_gene: TRBJ2-4; v_gene: TRBV12-5; d_gene: TRBD1; CDR3nt: TGTGCTAGTGGTTGGGACAGGGGGGACATTCAGTACTTC; CDR3aa: CASGWDRGDIQYF
abundance: few; j_gene: TRBJ2-3; v_gene: TRBV15; d_gene: TRBD2; CDR3nt: TGTGCCACCAGCAGAGATCTAGCGGGGGGGGATACGCAGTATTTT; CDR3aa: CATSRDLAGGDTQYF
abundance: -; j_gene: TRBJ2-7; v_gene: TRBV10-3; d_gene: -; CDR3nt: TGTGCCATCAGTGTAATGCAGGGGAACGAGCAGTACTTC; CDR3aa: CAISVMQGNEQYF
abundance: -; j_gene: TRBJ2-3; v_gene: TRBV6-5; d_gene: -; CDR3nt: TGTGCCAGCAGTGCGGGACTTCCTAGCACAGATACGCAGTATTTT; CDR3aa: CASSAGLPSTDTQYF
abundance: -; j_gene: TRBJ2-1; v_gene: TRBV6-5; d_gene: -; CDR3nt: TGTGCCAGCAGTCCCTCCAGGAGGGCCTACAATGAGCAGTTCTTC; CDR3aa: CASSPSRRAYNEQFF
abundance: -; j_gene: TRBJ1-4; v_gene: TRBV15; d_gene: TRBD1; CDR3nt: TGTGCCACCAGCAGAGATTTAATCTACAGGGGAAGTGAAAAACTGTTTTTT; CDR3aa: CATSRDLIYRGSEKLFF
abundance: few; j_gene: TRBJ2-7; v_gene: TRBV29-1; d_gene: -; CDR3nt: TGCAGCCCTAGGCTAGCCGAGGGATACGAGCAGTACTTC; CDR3aa: CSPRLAEGYEQYF